Sequencing of this T cell receptor beta chain was carried out in a study of T cell responses to AZD1222 COVID-19 vaccine. Study conclusions and caveats: Among those given AZD1222, only five or six were seropositive at baseline. Repertoires were collected only later (after the peak T cell response had occurred). Donors in the cohort were predominantly white British and more often female, and clonal diversity was possibly underestimated.

TCRdb's copy holds only in-frame clones and misses some; the assay was immunoSEQ multiplex PCR. The sample lists approximately 100,000 clones; over 75% were seen once. Remarks on this clone: The antigen remains unidentified.

Pooled samples include second doses given at about 4 or 12 weeks. Sequencing was performed on peripheral blood, taken 28 days after the second AZD1222 dose. The clonotype originates from an adult who received the AZD1222 COVID-19 vaccine.

The DNA for the CDR3 is TGTGCCAGCAGTACCCAGAGAGACACCGGGGAGCTGTTTTTT. It translates to CASSTQRDTGELFF. This chain connects TRBV27 to TRBJ2-2; D uncertain. Trimming removed 5 bases from V and 3 bases from J, with 10 bases in between. Germline V gene lookup returns CDR1 MNHEY and CDR2 SMNVEV (reference sequence). This CDR3 is 14 amino acids long.